The entry below gives a single T cell receptor beta chain sequence along with its context. The antigen remains unidentified. The data stem from a study of T cell responses to AZD1222 COVID-19 vaccine. Sequencing used immunoSEQ multiplex PCR; TCRdb keeps in-frame clones, though not all of them. The table includes approximately 110,000 clones, 82% detected once. The CDR3 sequence is 15 residues long. J gave up 7 bases and V 0 bases, and 9 bases lay outside the gene matches. CDR1 and CDR2 (germline): SGHKS, YYEKEE (reference sequence). Whole-study results and caveats: Receipt of two AZD1222 doses was followed by a rise in Spike-specific TCR breadth and depth. Only after the peak T cell response were repertoires sampled.

The J gene is TRBJ2-7, the V gene TRBV5-5; 8 bases map to TRBD1. Sequences were derived from peripheral blood, sampled on day 0 of AZD1222 vaccination. The source of this sequence is an adult in good health. For the CDR3, the DNA is TGTGCCAGCAGCTTGGCGGGGACAGGAAATTGGGAGCAGTACTTC. Translation gives CASSLAGTGNWEQYF. Filled out from reference TRBV5-5 and TRBJ2-7, the complete variable domain reads DAGVTQSPTHLIKTRGQQVTLRCSPISGHKSVSWYQQVLGQGPQFIFQYYEKEERGRGNFPDRFSARQFPNYSSELNVNALLLGDSALYLCASSLAGTGNWEQYFGPGTRLTVT.